This T cell receptor (beta chain) is drawn from a study of naive and memory T cell subsets. Two oligonucleotides, mixed equimolar, formed the beta constant-region primer covering TRBC1 and TRBC2. Nested alpha and beta constant-region primers with the SP2 primer drove four PCR rounds on ligated cDNA. Using its own MiXCR run on the UMI-ligation and nested PCR reads, TCRdb lists one record per CDR3 protein. The sample comprises more than 95,000 distinct CDR3 sequences, about 14% of which are singletons, and approximately 2.6% rests with the top ten. Comments on this clonotype: Its antigen is not identified.

General study results and limits: From naive to CM, EM and EMRA, diversity decreased and Gini increased. In naive cells, over 95% of TCR sequences were seen only once. A few larger clonotypes appeared in naive repertoires, especially CD8, possibly memory cells re-expressing CD45RA.

The V end lost 5 bases, the J end lost 2 bases, and 24 bases lay between the germline ends. This CDR3 region has 18 residues. The V gene's germline CDR1 is SEHNR and CDR2 FQNEAQ (reference sequence). Four subsets defined by CD45RA and CD27 were sorted after CD3, CD4, CD8 and live/dead staining. This chain joins TRBV7-9 and TRBJ1-1, with D perhaps matching TRBD1 (5 bases). This sequence was found in a human donor in good health. Sequences were obtained from naive CD8+ T cells from blood. The CDR3 spells CASSPARGVAVRNTEAFF. The CDR3 DNA sequence: TGTGCCAGCAGCCCCGCTAGAGGGGTAGCGGTTCGAAACACTGAAGCTTTCTTT.